One and the same sample provided the 27 T cell receptor beta chains below, sequenced in a study of cytotoxic CD8 clonotypes in ibrutinib-treated CLL. Clones were read by immunoSEQ multiplex PCR, and TCRdb kept only the in-frame ones, dropping some. The top ten hold about 30% of the sample, which has some 35,000 clones, around 70% seen once. Here the sequenced sample was PBMCs, taken before ibrutinib treatment. These receptors were taken from a human donor with chronic lymphocytic leukemia.

V usage is TRBV13 and J usage is TRBJ2-7; D might be TRBD1 or TRBD2, each matching 5 bases. Germline loops: CDR1 PRHDT, CDR2 FYEKMQ (reference sequence). CDR3 length: 14 residues. V was shortened by 5 bases and J by 2 bases, with 13 bases between the two germline ends. The CDR3 region has the DNA TGTGCCAGCAGCGGAATTCTGGGGGCCTACGAGCAGTACTTC. Its protein product is CASSGILGAYEQYF.

The CDR3 protein is CASRTGGAGYEQYF. In nucleotides, the CDR3 is TGTGCCAGCAGGACAGGGGGCGCGGGCTACGAGCAGTACTTC. This sequence joins TRBV2 and TRBJ2-7; 10 bases are a match to TRBD1. The CDR3 has 14 amino acids. Germline V CDR1 and CDR2: SNHLY, FYNNEI. The ends lost 6 bases at V and 3 bases at J; junction bases unmatched: 5.

The rearrangement joins TRBV2 to TRBJ1-4; 7 nucleotides align to TRBD1. V gave up 7 bases and J gave up 0 bases; unmatched junction bases: 2. The CDR3 covers 14 residues. CDR1 is SNHLY, CDR2 FYNNEI, per germline. The CDR3 DNA reads as TGTGCCAGCAAGCAGGGGGCAACTAATGAAAAACTGTTTTTT. It codes for CASKQGATNEKLFF.

The chain combines TRBV6-5 with TRBJ1-5; D is uncertain. The CDR3 contains 13 residues. Looked up from germline, CDR1 is MNHEY and CDR2 is SVGAGI. The V gene lost 6 bases and the J gene lost 0 bases, with 6 bases spanning the gap. The CDR3 DNA sequence: TGTGCCAGCAGGGGTTTTAGCAATCAGCCCCAGCATTTT. Its translation is CASRGFSNQPQHF.

This chain links TRBV7-9 with TRBJ2-3, with TRBD2 matching over 7 bases. The CDR3 has 15 amino acids. The germline gives CDR1 SEHNR, CDR2 FQNEAQ (reference sequence). The junction had 7 bases not matched to a gene; V was cut back by 5 bases and J by 2 bases. The CDR3 protein is CASSLDGRTTDTQYF. The CDR3, as DNA: TGTGCCAGCAGCCTCGACGGGAGGACCACAGATACGCAGTATTTT.

The CDR3 nucleotides read TGTGCCATCAGACCCAACTCCGGGACTAGGGCAGATACGCAGTATTTT. It yields the protein CAIRPNSGTRADTQYF. The genes are TRBV10-3 and TRBJ2-3; 8 bases fit TRBD2. Germline V gene lookup returns CDR1 ENHRY and CDR2 SYGVKD. The CDR3 runs 16 residues. V gave up 6 bases and J gave up 4 bases; unmatched junction bases: 12.

This chain connects TRBV9 to TRBJ1-4; no reliable D call. The germline gives CDR1 SGDLS, CDR2 YYNGEE. Trimming removed 4 bases at V and 0 bases at J, with 10 bases between. The CDR3 contains 15 residues. Here the CDR3 reads CASSRQRATNEKLFF. CDR3 DNA: TGTGCCAGCAGCCGGCAGCGGGCAACTAATGAAAAACTGTTTTTT.

This clone was recorded a few times. J is TRBJ1-2 and V is TRBV11-3; possible D gene TRBD1, 6 bases. The CDR3 is 14 amino acids. From germline, CDR1 is SGHNT and CDR2 YENEEA. Trimming cost V 2 bases and J 5 bases, with 12 bases left between them. The CDR3 coding sequence is TGTGCCAGCAGCTTACCCGGACAGTCTTATGGCTACACCTTC. Translation: CASSLPGQSYGYTF.

This clone was counted a few times. The genes are TRBV2 and TRBJ2-5; D may be TRBD1 (6 bases). V dropped 7 bases and J dropped 2 bases, with 20 bases sitting between them. Germline V gene data show CDR1 as SNHLY and CDR2 as FYNNEI. This CDR3 region has 16 residues. CDR3 DNA: TGTGCCAGCAAGTATGGGCAGGGGACGCGGCAAGAGACCCAGTACTTC. Translating gives CASKYGQGTRQETQYF.

The V gene is TRBV18, the J gene TRBJ2-7; the D gene is possibly TRBD2 (5 bases). The germline V gene has CDR1 KGHSH and CDR2 LQKENI. Trimming took off 3 bases at V and 4 bases at J, with 19 bases between the two ends. This CDR3 region has 16 residues. In DNA, the CDR3 is TGTGCCAGCTCACCGAACCTGGCGGGTAAGGCGTACGAGCAGTACTTC. Translating gives CASSPNLAGKAYEQYF.

The V gene is TRBV28, the J gene TRBJ2-7; 7 nucleotides align to TRBD1. This CDR3 has 13 residues. Looked up from germline, CDR1 is MDHEN and CDR2 is SYDVKM. V gave up 6 bases and J gave up 5 bases; unmatched junction bases: 7. The CDR3 here is CASSLDRAHEQYF. The CDR3 coding sequence is TGTGCCAGCAGCCTCGACAGGGCCCACGAGCAGTACTTC.

The chain recombines TRBV30 with TRBJ2-1, with 11 bases aligning to TRBD2. Germline CDR1 and CDR2: GTSNPN and SVGIG (reference sequence). The ends lost 0 bases at V and 0 bases at J; junction bases unmatched: 10. This CDR3 has 19 amino acids. In DNA form, the CDR3 reads TGTGCCTGGAGTGTACTGGCTAGCGGGGGGTTCCCCTCCTACAATGAGCAGTTCTTC. Residues: CAWSVLASGGFPSYNEQFF.

This chain joins TRBV6-5 and TRBJ1-4; D might be TRBD1 (6 bases). V was trimmed by 4 bases and J by 5 bases, leaving 8 bases between them. Germline CDR1 MNHEY, CDR2 SVGAGI. This CDR3 is 13 amino acids long. The CDR3 DNA reads TGTGCCAGCAGTTTGGGGGCAAATGAAAAACTGTTTTTT. Amino acid sequence: CASSLGANEKLFF.

The chain combines TRBV28 with TRBJ2-7, with 13 bases identical to TRBD2. CDR1 is MDHEN, CDR2 SYDVKM, per germline. CDR3 length equals 15 residues. V was clipped by 6 bases and J by 3 bases; unmatched bases: 5. In DNA, the CDR3 is TGTGCCAGCAGAGGACTAGCGGGAGAGGGCTACGAGCAGTACTTC. It translates to CASRGLAGEGYEQYF.

The chain has TRBV7-6 and TRBJ2-5, with 8 bases identical to TRBD1. The CDR3 loop spans 15 amino acids. Per the germline V gene, CDR1 is SGHVS and CDR2 is FNYEAQ. J lost 5 bases, V lost 3 bases, and 8 bases had no gene match. CDR3 sequence reads: CASSLGTGGGETQYF. The DNA of the CDR3 is TGTGCCAGCAGCTTGGGTACAGGGGGTGGCGAGACCCAGTACTTC.

The chain has TRBV18 and TRBJ1-1; perhaps TRBD1 as D (6 bases). Germline V gene lookup returns CDR1 KGHSH and CDR2 LQKENI. V was shortened by 2 bases and J by 0 bases, with 13 bases between the two germline ends. This CDR3 has 16 residues. In nucleotides, the CDR3 is TGTGCCAGCTCACCAGTTCAGGGGTGGGTGAACACTGAAGCTTTCTTT. This sequence encodes CASSPVQGWVNTEAFF.

The chain recombines TRBV5-1 with TRBJ1-3; possibly TRBD1 for D (6 bases). Germline assignment: CDR1 SGHRS and CDR2 YFSETQ. The CDR3 has 14 residues. V shed 2 bases and J shed 6 bases, with 12 bases lying between them. CDR3 protein: CASSLQGLENTIYF. The CDR3 bases are TGCGCCAGCAGCTTACAGGGTCTGGAAAACACCATATATTTT.

The rearrangement joins TRBV7-2 to TRBJ2-1; 14 bases match TRBD2. Germline loops: CDR1 SGHTA, CDR2 FQGNSA. V was clipped by 0 bases and J by 9 bases; unmatched bases: 4. This CDR3 has 16 amino acids. In DNA, the CDR3 is TGTGCCAGCAGCTTAGCGCCCGGGACTAGCGGGAGTGAGCAGTTCTTC. Translation: CASSLAPGTSGSEQFF.

The chain joins TRBV7-7 to TRBJ2-3; D ambiguous. This CDR3 region has 15 residues. The V end was cut by 1 base, the J end by 0 bases, with 8 bases between. Germline values: CDR1 SSHAT, CDR2 FNYEAQ (reference sequence). As DNA, the CDR3 is TGTGCCAGCAGCTTAGGGTTAACTAGCACAGATACGCAGTATTTT. Residues: CASSLGLTSTDTQYF.

The rearrangement links TRBV5-5 to TRBJ2-3, with D perhaps TRBD2 (6 bases). The CDR3 consists of 16 residues. The germline V gene has CDR1 SGHKS and CDR2 YYEKEE (reference sequence). V was trimmed by 1 base and J by 1 base, leaving 13 bases between them. The CDR3 coding sequence is TGTGCCAGCAGCTTGCATTCGGGAGTTGGCACAGATACGCAGTATTTT. As protein: CASSLHSGVGTDTQYF.

This chain links TRBV27 with TRBJ1-1; D not resolved. Germline CDR1 and CDR2: MNHEY and SMNVEV (reference sequence). The CDR3 loop spans 14 amino acids. V was shortened by 0 bases and J by 4 bases, with 9 bases between the two germline ends. The CDR3, as DNA: TGTGCCAGCAGTTTATCTCGGTTAGGCACTGAAGCTTTCTTT. Its translation is CASSLSRLGTEAFF.

This clone has only a few counts. One junction end disagrees with the germline gene, perhaps due to a read error. The J gene is TRBJ2-7, the V gene TRBV5-1; possible D gene TRBD2, 5 bases. The CDR3 extends over 15 amino acids. Germline loops: CDR1 SGHRS, CDR2 YFSETQ. This chain's CDR3 is CASSLNRAAEGISGF. CDR3 DNA sequence: TGCGCCAGCAGCTTGAATAGAGCCGCAGAGGGCATAAGTGGGTTC.

The chain has TRBV11-3 and TRBJ2-2; D remains ambiguous. Germline V gene data show CDR1 as SGHNT and CDR2 as YENEEA. There are 15 residues in the CDR3. The V gene lost 2 bases and the J gene lost 3 bases, with 10 bases spanning the gap. The chain's CDR3 is CASSLRTVDTGELFF. CDR3 nucleotide sequence: TGTGCCAGCAGCTTAAGGACGGTTGACACCGGGGAGCTGTTTTTT.

This rearrangement joins TRBV28 to TRBJ1-5; no definite D call. The germline gives CDR1 MDHEN, CDR2 SYDVKM. This CDR3 has 15 residues. V lost 2 bases, J lost 5 bases, and 13 bases lay in between. The CDR3 sequence is CASSLDLRGHQPQHF. DNA of the CDR3: TGTGCCAGCAGTTTAGATTTGCGAGGGCATCAGCCCCAGCATTTT.

The chain links TRBV7-2 to TRBJ1-1; 7 bases are shared with TRBD1. The CDR3 extends over 14 amino acids. The V and J ends lost 5 bases and 0 bases, in that order; junction bases with no gene match: 3. CDR1 is SGHTA, CDR2 FQGNSA, per germline. This CDR3 reads CASSRTGMNTEAFF. CDR3 sequence (DNA): TGTGCCAGCAGCCGGACAGGAATGAACACTGAAGCTTTCTTT.

The gene calls are TRBV2 and TRBJ2-7; D might be TRBD2 (6 bases). The germline CDR1 and CDR2 sequences are SNHLY and FYNNEI. Between the trimmed V and J ends, which lost 11 bases and 4 bases, there was a span of 15 bases. The CDR3 has 12 amino acids. The CDR3 sequence is CAGGSGWYEQYF. The CDR3 nucleotides read TGTGCCGGGGGGTCAGGGTGGTACGAGCAGTACTTC.

This clone turned up a few times. The chain is built from TRBV2 and TRBJ1-2, with D unclear. The V gene lost 3 bases and the J gene lost 5 bases, with 4 bases spanning the gap. This CDR3 has 11 amino acids. Germline lookup yields CDR1 SNHLY and CDR2 FYNNEI. The CDR3 here is CASSDRYGYTF. The DNA for the CDR3 is TGTGCCAGCAGTGATCGATATGGCTACACCTTC.